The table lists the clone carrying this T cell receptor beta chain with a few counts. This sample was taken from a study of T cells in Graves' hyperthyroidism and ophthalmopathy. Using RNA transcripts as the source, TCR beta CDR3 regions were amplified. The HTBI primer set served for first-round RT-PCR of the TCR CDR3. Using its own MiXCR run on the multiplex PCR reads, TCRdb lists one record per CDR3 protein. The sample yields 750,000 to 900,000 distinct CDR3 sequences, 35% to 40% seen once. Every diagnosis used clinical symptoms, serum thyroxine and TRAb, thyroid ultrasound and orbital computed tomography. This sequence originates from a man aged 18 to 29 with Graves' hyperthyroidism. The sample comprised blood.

The CDR3 DNA is TGCAGTGCTAGGCCGGTGGGCTCCTACGAGCAGTACTTC. Its translation: CSARPVGSYEQYF. V gene TRBV20-1 combines with J gene TRBJ2-7; D not resolved. Germline CDR1 reads DFQATT; CDR2 reads SNEGSKA (reference sequence). This CDR3 contains 13 residues. V was trimmed by 3 bases and J by 0 bases, leaving 9 bases between them.